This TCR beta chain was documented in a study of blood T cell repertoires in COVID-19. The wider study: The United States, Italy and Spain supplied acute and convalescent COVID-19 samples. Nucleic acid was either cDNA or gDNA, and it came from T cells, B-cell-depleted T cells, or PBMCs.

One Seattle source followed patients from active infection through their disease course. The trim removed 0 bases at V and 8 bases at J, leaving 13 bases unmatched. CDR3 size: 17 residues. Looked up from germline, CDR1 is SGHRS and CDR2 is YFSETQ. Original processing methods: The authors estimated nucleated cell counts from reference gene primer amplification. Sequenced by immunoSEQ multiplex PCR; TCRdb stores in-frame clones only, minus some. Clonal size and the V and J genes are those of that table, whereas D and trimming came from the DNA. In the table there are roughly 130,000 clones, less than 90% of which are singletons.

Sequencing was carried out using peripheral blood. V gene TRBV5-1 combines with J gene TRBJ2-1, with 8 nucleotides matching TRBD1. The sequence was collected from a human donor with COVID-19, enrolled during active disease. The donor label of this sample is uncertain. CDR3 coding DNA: TGCGCCAGCAGCTTGGGGGTCTCGGACAGGGAGTTCGATGAGCAGTTCTTC. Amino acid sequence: CASSLGVSDREFDEQFF.